This T cell receptor beta chain is from a study of radiotherapy plus CTLA-4 blockade in lung cancer. Only in-frame clones appear in the TCRdb table, and some are missing; sequencing was by immunoSEQ multiplex PCR. Of about 120,000 clones in the sample, roughly 77% were seen once. The sample consisted of peripheral blood, taken from a patient treated with radiotherapy plus ipilimumab. The source is a human donor with non-small cell lung cancer that progressed on radiotherapy plus ipilimumab. Some clones in this sample may be carry-over from other donors' samples.

As DNA, the CDR3 is TGCGCCAGTTCTAGCGGGGATTTCCTGGCGCAGTATTTT. This encodes CASSSGDFLAQYF. V gene TRBV5-1 combines with J gene TRBJ2-3, with 9 bases fitting TRBD2. Germline V CDR1 and CDR2: SGHRS, YFSETQ. The CDR3 runs to 13 residues. J lost 10 bases, V lost 8 bases, and 11 bases had no gene match.